This TCR beta chain was retrieved from a study of response to subunit inactivated influenza vaccine. General study results and limits: The authors offered the suggestion that each seasonal influenza vaccination recruits few new T cells.

In TCRdb, the RT-PCR reads were re-called with MiXCR into one record per CDR3 protein. The data show around 790,000 distinct CDR3 sequences, about 20% seen once. This clonotype was observed a handful of times. Its antigen is as yet unknown. Material: PBMCs from blood, obtained more than 4 days after vaccination. This clonotype was sampled from a man aged 50 to 59 who received an inactivated influenza vaccine.

The CDR3 here is CSVEDADGRGAAFF. The CDR3 bases are TGCAGCGTTGAAGATGCTGACGGCAGGGGGGCTGCTTTCTTT. This chain uses TRBV29-1 with TRBJ1-1, with 7 bases fitting TRBD1. Per the germline V gene, CDR1 is SQVTM and CDR2 is ANQGSEA. This CDR3 is 14 amino acids long. Trimming cost V 0 bases and J 11 bases; bases outside gene matches: 12.